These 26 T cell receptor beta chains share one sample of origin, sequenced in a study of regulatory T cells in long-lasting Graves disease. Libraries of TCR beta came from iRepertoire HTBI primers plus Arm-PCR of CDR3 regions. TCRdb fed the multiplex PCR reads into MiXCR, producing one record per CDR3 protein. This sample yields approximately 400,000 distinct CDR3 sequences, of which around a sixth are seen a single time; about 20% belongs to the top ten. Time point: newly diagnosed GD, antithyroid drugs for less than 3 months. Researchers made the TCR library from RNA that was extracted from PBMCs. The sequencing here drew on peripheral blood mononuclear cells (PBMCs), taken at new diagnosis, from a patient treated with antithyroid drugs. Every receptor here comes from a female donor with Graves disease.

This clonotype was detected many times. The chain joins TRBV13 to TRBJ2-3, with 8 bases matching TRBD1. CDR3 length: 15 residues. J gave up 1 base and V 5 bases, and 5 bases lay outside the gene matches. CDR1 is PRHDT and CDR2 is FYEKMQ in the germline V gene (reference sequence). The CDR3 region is CASSPQGEGTDTQYF. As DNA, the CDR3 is TGTGCCAGCAGCCCACAGGGGGAAGGCACAGATACGCAGTATTTT.

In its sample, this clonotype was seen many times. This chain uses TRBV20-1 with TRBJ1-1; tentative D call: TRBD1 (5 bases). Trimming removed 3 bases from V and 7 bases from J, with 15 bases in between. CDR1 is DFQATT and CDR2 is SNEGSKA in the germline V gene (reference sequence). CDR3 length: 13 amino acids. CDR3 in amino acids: CSASQGLLREAFF. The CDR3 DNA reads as TGCAGTGCTAGCCAGGGACTCCTCCGTGAAGCTTTCTTT.

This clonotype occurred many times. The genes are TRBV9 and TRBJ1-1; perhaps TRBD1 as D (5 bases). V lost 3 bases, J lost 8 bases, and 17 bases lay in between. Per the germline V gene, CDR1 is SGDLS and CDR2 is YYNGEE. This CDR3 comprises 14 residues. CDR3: CASSEDTGPREAFF. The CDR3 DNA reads TGTGCCAGCAGCGAAGACACAGGTCCTAGGGAAGCTTTCTTT.

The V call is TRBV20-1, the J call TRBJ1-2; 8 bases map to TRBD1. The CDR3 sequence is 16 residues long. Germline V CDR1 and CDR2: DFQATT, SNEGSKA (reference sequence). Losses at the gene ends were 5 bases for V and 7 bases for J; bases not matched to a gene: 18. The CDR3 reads CSAYPFAGTGFGGYTF. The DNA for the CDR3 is TGCAGTGCTTACCCCTTTGCCGGGACAGGTTTTGGTGGCTACACCTTC.

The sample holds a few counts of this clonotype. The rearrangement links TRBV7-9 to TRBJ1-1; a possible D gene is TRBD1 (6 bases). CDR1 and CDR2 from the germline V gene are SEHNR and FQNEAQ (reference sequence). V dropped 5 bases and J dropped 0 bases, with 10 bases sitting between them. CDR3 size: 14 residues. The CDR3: CASSARTVNTEAFF. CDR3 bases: TGTGCCAGCAGCGCACGGACAGTGAACACTGAAGCTTTCTTT.

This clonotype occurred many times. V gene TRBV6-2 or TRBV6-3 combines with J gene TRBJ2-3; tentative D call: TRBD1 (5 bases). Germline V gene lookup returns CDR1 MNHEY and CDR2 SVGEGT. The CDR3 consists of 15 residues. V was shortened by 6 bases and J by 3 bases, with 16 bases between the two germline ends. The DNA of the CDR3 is TGTGCCAGCAGACCACACTTCGACAGAACAGATACGCAGTATTTT. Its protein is CASRPHFDRTDTQYF.

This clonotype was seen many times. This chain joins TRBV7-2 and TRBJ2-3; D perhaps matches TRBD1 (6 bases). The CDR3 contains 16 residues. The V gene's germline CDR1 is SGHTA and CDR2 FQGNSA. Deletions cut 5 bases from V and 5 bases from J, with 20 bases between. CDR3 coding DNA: TGTGCCAGCAGCCGACGCCACAGGGACGTTGGAGATACGCAGTATTTT. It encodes CASSRRHRDVGDTQYF.

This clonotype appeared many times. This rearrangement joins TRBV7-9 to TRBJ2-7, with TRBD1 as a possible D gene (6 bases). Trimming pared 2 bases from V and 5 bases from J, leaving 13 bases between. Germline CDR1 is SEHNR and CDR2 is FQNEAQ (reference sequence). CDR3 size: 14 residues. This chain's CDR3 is CASSLSRGVDEQYF. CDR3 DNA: TGTGCCAGCAGCTTATCCAGGGGTGTCGACGAGCAGTACTTC.

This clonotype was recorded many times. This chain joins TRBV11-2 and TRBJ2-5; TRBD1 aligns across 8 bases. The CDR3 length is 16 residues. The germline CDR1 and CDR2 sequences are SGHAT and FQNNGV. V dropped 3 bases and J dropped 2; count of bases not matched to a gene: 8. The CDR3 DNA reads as TGTGCCAGCAGCTTCAGGGGGCTTCGGGGTCAAGAGACCCAGTACTTC. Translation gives CASSFRGLRGQETQYF.

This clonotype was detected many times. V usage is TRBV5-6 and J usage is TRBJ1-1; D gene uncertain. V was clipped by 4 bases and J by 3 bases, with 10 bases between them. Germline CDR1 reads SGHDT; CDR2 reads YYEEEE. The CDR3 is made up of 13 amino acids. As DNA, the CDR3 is TGTGCCAGCAGCCGAACCTGGGACACTGAAGCTTTCTTT. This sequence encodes CASSRTWDTEAFF.

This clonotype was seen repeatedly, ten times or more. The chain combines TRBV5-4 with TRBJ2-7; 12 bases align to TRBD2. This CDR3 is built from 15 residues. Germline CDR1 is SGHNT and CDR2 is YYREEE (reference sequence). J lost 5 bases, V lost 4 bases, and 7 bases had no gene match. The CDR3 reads CASSRLAGVKNEQYF. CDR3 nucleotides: TGTGCCAGCAGCCGACTAGCGGGAGTGAAAAACGAGCAGTACTTC. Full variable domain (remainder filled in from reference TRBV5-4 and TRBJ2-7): ETGVTQSPTHLIKTRGQQVTLRCSSQSGHNTVSWYQQALGQGPQFIFQYYREEENGRGNFPPRFSGLQFPNYSSELNVNALELDDSALYLCASSRLAGVKNEQYFGPGTRLTVT.

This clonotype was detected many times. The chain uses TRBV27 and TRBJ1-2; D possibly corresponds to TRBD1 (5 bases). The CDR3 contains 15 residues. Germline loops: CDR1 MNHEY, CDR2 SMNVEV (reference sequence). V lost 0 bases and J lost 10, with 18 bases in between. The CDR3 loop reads CASSLSPQGGSNYTF. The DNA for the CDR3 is TGTGCCAGCAGTTTATCACCGCAGGGTGGTTCGAACTACACCTTC.

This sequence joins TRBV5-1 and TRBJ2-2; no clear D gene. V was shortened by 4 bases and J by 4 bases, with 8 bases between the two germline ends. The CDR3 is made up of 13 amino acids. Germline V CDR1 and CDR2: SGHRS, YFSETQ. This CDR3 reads CASSTSVTGELFF. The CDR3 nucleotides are TGCGCCAGCAGCACAAGCGTCACCGGGGAGCTGTTTTTT.

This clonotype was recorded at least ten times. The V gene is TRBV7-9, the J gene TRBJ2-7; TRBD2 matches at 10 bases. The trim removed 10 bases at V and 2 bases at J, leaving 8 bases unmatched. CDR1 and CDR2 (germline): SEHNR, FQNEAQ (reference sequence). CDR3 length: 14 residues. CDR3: CATQSSGGPYEQYF. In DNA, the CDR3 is TGTGCCACCCAATCTAGCGGGGGACCCTACGAGCAGTACTTC.

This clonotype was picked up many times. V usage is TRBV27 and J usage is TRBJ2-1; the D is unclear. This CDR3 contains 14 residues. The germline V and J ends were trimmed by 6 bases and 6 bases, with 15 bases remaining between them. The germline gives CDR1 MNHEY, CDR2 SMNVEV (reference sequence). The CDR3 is CASRRAGDGNEQFF. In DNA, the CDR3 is TGTGCCAGCAGACGCGCCGGCGACGGCAATGAGCAGTTCTTC.

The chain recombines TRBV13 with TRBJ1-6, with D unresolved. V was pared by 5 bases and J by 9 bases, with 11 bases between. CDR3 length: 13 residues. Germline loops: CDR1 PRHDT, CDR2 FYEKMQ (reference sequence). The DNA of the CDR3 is TGTGCCAGCAGCCCCCGAGCGGGTTCACCCCTCCACTTT. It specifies CASSPRAGSPLHF. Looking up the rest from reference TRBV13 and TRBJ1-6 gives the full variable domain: AAGVIQSPRHLIKEKRETATLKCYPIPRHDTVYWYQQGPGQDPQFLISFYEKMQSDKGSIPDRFSAQQFSDYHSELNMSSLELGDSALYFCASSPRAGSPLHFGNGTRLTVT.

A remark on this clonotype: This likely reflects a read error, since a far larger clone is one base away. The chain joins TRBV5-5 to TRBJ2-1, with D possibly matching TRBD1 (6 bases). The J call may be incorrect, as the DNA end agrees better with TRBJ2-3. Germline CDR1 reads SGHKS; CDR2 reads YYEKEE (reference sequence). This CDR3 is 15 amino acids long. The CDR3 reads CVSGTYRDSTDTQYF. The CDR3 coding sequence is TGTGTCAGCGGTACTTACAGGGATAGCACAGATACGCAGTATTTT.

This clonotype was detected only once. Here the CDR3 DNA reads TGTGCCAGCAGCCAAGTTATTGGCAGGGGATTAGCGAACACCGGGGAGCTGTTTTTT. Its translation is CASSQVIGRGLANTGELFF. This chain uses TRBV3-1 with TRBJ2-2, with D possibly matching TRBD1 (6 bases). The germline V gene has CDR1 LGHDT and CDR2 YNNKEL (reference sequence). The CDR3 has 19 residues. The V and J ends lost 1 base and 0 bases respectively, with 18 bases between them. Full variable domain (outside the CDR3, taken from reference TRBV3-1 and TRBJ2-2): DTAVSQTPKYLVTQMGNDKSIKCEQNLGHDTMYWYKQDSKKFLKIMFSYNNKELIINETVPNRFSPKSPDKAHLNLHINSLELGDSAVYFCASSQVIGRGLANTGELFFGEGSRLTVL.

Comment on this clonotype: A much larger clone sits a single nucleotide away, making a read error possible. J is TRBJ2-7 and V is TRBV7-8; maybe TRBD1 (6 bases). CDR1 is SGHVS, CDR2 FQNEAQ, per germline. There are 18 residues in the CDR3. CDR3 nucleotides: TGTGCCAGCAGCTTAAATGGTGTGTCAGGGGCTAGCTCCCACGAGCAGTACTTC. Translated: CASSLNGVSGASSHEQYF.

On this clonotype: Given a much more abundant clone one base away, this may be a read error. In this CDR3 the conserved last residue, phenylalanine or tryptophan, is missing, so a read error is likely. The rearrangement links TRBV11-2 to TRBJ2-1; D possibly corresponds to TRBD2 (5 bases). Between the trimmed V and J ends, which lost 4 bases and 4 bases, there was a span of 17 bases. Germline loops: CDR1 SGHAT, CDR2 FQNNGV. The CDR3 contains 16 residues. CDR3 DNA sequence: TGTGCCAGCAGCTGGTCGGCGGGCAATACGTACAATGAGCAGTTCCTC. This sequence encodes CASSWSAGNTYNEQFL.

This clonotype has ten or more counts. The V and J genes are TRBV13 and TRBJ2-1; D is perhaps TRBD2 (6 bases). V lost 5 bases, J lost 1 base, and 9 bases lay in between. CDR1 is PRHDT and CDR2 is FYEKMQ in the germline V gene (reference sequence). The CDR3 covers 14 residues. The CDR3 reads CASSGGVSYNEQFF. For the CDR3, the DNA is TGTGCCAGCAGCGGAGGGGTTTCCTACAATGAGCAGTTCTTC.

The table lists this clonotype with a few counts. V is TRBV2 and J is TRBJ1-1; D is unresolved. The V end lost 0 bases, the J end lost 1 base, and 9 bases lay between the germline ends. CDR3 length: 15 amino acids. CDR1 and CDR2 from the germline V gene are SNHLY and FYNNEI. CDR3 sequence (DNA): TGTGCCAGCAGTGAAGCGCTTCCTAGGAACACTGAAGCTTTCTTT. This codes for CASSEALPRNTEAFF.

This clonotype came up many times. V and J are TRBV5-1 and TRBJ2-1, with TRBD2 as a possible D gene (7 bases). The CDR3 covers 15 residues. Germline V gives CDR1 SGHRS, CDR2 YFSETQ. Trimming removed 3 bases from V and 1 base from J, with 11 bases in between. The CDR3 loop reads CASSSGGTSYNEQFF. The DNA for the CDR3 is TGCGCCAGCAGCTCGGGGGGCACGTCCTACAATGAGCAGTTCTTC.

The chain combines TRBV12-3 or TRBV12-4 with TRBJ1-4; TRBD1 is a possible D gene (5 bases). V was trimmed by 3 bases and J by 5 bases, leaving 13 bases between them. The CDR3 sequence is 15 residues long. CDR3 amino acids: CASSFHQEGNEKLFF. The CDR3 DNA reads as TGTGCCAGCAGTTTTCACCAAGAGGGGAATGAAAAACTGTTTTTT.

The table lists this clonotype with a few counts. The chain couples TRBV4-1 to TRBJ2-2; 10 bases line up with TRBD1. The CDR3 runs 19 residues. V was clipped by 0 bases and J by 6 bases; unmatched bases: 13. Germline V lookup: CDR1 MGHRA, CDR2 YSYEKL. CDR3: CASSQDRDGTGASAGELFF. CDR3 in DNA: TGCGCCAGCAGCCAAGATCGGGACGGGACAGGGGCGTCGGCCGGGGAGCTGTTTTTT.

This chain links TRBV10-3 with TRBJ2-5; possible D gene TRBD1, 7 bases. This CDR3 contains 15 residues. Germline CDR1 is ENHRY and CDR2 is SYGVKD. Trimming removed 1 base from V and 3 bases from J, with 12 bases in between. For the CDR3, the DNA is TGTGCCATCAGTGAGTGGAGGGGGCAAGAAGAGACCCAGTACTTC. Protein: CAISEWRGQEETQYF.